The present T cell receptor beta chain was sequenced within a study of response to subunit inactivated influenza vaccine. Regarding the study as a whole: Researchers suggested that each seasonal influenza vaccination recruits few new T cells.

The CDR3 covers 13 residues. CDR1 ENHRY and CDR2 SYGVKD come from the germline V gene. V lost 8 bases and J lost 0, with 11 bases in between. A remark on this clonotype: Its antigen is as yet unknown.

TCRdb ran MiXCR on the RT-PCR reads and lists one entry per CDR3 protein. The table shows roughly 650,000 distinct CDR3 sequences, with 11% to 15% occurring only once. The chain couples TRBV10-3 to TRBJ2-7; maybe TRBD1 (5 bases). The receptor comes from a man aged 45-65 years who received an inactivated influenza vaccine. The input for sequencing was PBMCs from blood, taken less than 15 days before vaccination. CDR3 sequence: CAIGAGPSYEQYF. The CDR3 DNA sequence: TGTGCCATCGGTGCAGGGCCCTCCTACGAGCAGTACTTC.